The rows below give T cell receptor beta chains drawn from one sample of a study of siplizumab effects on memory and regulatory T cells. Assay: immunoSEQ multiplex PCR; the TCRdb copy retains only in-frame clones and omits some. The sample includes 100,000 or so clones, more than 85% of them seen just once. Sequences were obtained from CD4+ T cells sorted from blood. These receptors were taken from a human donor in good health. Some clones in this sample may be carry-over from other donors' samples. CDR3s include the opening cysteine and the closing phenylalanine or tryptophan. D genes are given only for firm matches. Expanded clones get a size class; other rows say once, few or many, or leave the size out.

CDR3 protein: CASSLSRGLETQYF
CDR3 DNA: TGCGCCAGCAGCTTAAGCAGGGGGCTCGAGACCCAGTACTTC
J gene: TRBJ2-5
D gene: TRBD1
clone size: -
V gene: TRBV5-1

CDR3 protein: CASSLGPTSEQYF
CDR3 DNA: TGTGCCAGCAGCTTAGGCCCTACCTCCGAGCAGTACTTC
J gene: TRBJ2-7
D gene: -
clone size: -
V gene: TRBV5-5

CDR3 protein: CASSPLNQETQYF
CDR3 DNA: TGCGCCAGCAGCCCGTTAAACCAAGAGACCCAGTACTTC
J gene: TRBJ2-5
D gene: -
clone size: -
V gene: TRBV5-1

CDR3 protein: CASSFFRTGKNVLTF
CDR3 DNA: TGTGCCAGCAGCTTTTTTAGGACAGGGAAAAACGTCCTGACTTTC
J gene: TRBJ2-6
D gene: TRBD1
clone size: -
V gene: TRBV11-2

CDR3 protein: CASRRAWDEAFF
CDR3 DNA: TGTGCCAGTAGACGGGCCTGGGATGAAGCTTTCTTT
J gene: TRBJ1-1
D gene: -
clone size: -
V gene: TRBV6-5

CDR3 protein: CASRPRLAGAYEQYF
CDR3 DNA: TGTGCCAGCAGACCCAGACTAGCGGGTGCCTACGAGCAGTACTTC
J gene: TRBJ2-7
D gene: TRBD2
clone size: -
V gene: TRBV5-6

CDR3 protein: CASSSGPDEGAFF
CDR3 DNA: TGTGCCAGCAGCTCGGGCCCCGATGAGGGAGCTTTCTTT
J gene: TRBJ1-1
D gene: -
clone size: -
V gene: TRBV5-6

CDR3 protein: CASSPGGVNQPQHF
CDR3 DNA: TGCGCCAGCAGCCCCGGGGGTGTCAATCAGCCCCAGCATTTT
J gene: TRBJ1-5
D gene: -
clone size: -
V gene: TRBV5-1

CDR3 protein: CASSLDGYEQYF
CDR3 DNA: TGCGCCAGCAGCTTGGACGGCTACGAGCAGTACTTC
J gene: TRBJ2-7
D gene: -
clone size: -
V gene: TRBV5-1

CDR3 protein: CASTGGGEANYGYTF
CDR3 DNA: TGTGCCAGCACCGGCGGGGGAGAAGCTAACTATGGCTACACCTTC
J gene: TRBJ1-2
D gene: -
clone size: -
V gene: TRBV28

CDR3 protein: CASSIKGSNEQYF
CDR3 DNA: TGTGCCAGCAGCATAAAAGGTAGCAACGAGCAGTACTTC
J gene: TRBJ2-7
D gene: -
clone size: -
V gene: TRBV7-2

CDR3 protein: CASTETIGRGEKLFF
CDR3 DNA: TGCGCCAGCACCGAAACGATAGGGAGGGGTGAAAAACTGTTTTTT
J gene: TRBJ1-4
D gene: -
clone size: few
V gene: TRBV10-2

CDR3 protein: CASSHYQQNLGTEAFF
CDR3 DNA: TGTGCCAGCAGTCACTACCAACAGAATTTAGGCACTGAAGCTTTCTTT
J gene: TRBJ1-1
D gene: -
clone size: -
V gene: TRBV28

CDR3 protein: CAITLGDRLPIPGTQYF
CDR3 DNA: TGTGCCATCACCTTAGGGGACAGGCTTCCTATTCCTGGTACGCAGTATTTT
J gene: TRBJ2-3
D gene: TRBD1
clone size: -
V gene: TRBV10-3

CDR3 protein: CASSLKSSGIGYEQYF
CDR3 DNA: TGTGCCAGCAGCTTAAAAAGTAGCGGGATTGGATACGAGCAGTACTTC
J gene: TRBJ2-7
D gene: TRBD2
clone size: -
V gene: TRBV7-3

CDR3 protein: CASSLRRTDTQYF
CDR3 DNA: TGTGCCAGCAGCTTACGGCGCACAGATACGCAGTATTTT
J gene: TRBJ2-3
D gene: -
clone size: -
V gene: TRBV7-3

CDR3 protein: CASSVSGRGGEQYF
CDR3 DNA: TGTGCCAGCAGCGTTAGCGGGAGAGGGGGAGAGCAGTACTTC
J gene: TRBJ2-7
D gene: TRBD2
clone size: -
V gene: TRBV14

CDR3 protein: CSVERELTQYF
CDR3 DNA: TGCAGTGTAGAGCGGGAGCTTACGCAGTATTTT
J gene: TRBJ2-3
D gene: TRBD2
clone size: -
V gene: TRBV20-1